This TCR beta chain was recorded in a study of blood T cell repertoires in COVID-19. For the study at large: Samples came from the United States, Italy and Spain, spanning acute and convalescent COVID-19. In each case, the material was cDNA or gDNA derived from T cells, B-cell-depleted T cells, or PBMCs.

Method: immunoSEQ multiplex PCR; TCRdb's copy keeps in-frame clones and lacks some. The sample includes approximately 50,000 clones, 70% to 85% of them seen just once. V lost 8 bases to trimming and J lost 3 bases, with 13 bases between them. The CDR3 has 13 amino acids. Germline CDR1 and CDR2: LNHDA and SQIVND (reference sequence). This TCR was recovered from a woman between 50 and 59 years old with acute COVID-19. What was sequenced was PBMCs or T cells enriched from blood (not recorded which). The genes are TRBV19 and TRBJ1-2; TRBD1 might be the D (5 bases). The CDR3: CASRQPGDYGYTF. The CDR3 DNA reads TGTGCCAGTCGACAGCCGGGGGACTATGGCTACACCTTC.